This TCR beta chain was obtained from a study of blood T cell repertoires in COVID-19. About the research overall: From the United States, Italy and Spain came samples of acute and convalescent COVID-19. Sample material is recorded as cDNA or gDNA derived from T cells, B-cell-depleted T cells, or PBMCs.

As processed by the authors: Using reference gene primer amplification, nucleated cell counts were estimated. The table came from immunoSEQ multiplex PCR; TCRdb's copy has only in-frame clones and leaves some out. The V and J calls and clone size come from that table; D and trimming were worked out from the DNA. The profile shows roughly 150,000 clones, about 81% of them singletons. Between the trimmed V and J ends, which lost 0 bases and 6 bases, there was a span of 9 bases. The germline V gene encodes CDR1 SGHNT and CDR2 YYREEE (reference sequence). This CDR3 is 14 amino acids long. The sample consisted of peripheral blood. The gene calls are TRBV5-4 and TRBJ2-2; perhaps TRBD2 as D (5 bases). This clonotype originated in a human donor in a cohort sampled during active COVID-19. The CDR3: CASSLGGLAGELFF. CDR3 in DNA: TGTGCCAGCAGCTTGGGAGGGTTGGCCGGGGAGCTGTTTTTT.